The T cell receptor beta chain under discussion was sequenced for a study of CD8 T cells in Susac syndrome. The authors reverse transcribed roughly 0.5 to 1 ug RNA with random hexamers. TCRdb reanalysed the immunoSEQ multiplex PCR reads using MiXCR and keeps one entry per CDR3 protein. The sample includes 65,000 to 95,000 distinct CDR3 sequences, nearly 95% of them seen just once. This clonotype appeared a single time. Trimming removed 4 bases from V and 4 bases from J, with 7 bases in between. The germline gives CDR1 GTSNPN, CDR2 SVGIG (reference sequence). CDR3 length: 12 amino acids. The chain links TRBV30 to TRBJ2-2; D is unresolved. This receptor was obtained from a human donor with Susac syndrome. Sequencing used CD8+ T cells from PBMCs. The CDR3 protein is CAWIWLTGELFF. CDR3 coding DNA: TGTGCCTGGATCTGGCTCACCGGGGAGCTGTTTTTT.